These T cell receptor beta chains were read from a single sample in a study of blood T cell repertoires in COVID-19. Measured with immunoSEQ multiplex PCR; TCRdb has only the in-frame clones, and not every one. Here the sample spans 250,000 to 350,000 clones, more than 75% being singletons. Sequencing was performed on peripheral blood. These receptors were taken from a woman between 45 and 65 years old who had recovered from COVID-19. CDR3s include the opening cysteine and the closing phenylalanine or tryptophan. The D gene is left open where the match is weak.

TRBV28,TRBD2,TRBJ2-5,TGTGCCAGCAGAGCGGGAGGGCAAGAGACCCAGTACTTC,CASRAGGQETQYF
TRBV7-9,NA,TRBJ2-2,TGTGCCAGCAGCTATCCGAGAACCGGGGAGCTGTTTTTT,CASSYPRTGELFF
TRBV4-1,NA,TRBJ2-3,TGCGCCAGCAGCCAAGGGACGGCCGGGGGGCAGTATTTT,CASSQGTAGGQYF
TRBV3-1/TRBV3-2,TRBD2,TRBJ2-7,TGTGCCAGCAGCCAAGATGTTGGCGGGAGGGTCTACGAGCAGTACTTC,CASSQDVGGRVYEQYF
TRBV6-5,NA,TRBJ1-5,TGTGCCAGCAGCCCCACAGGGTTGAGCAATCAGCCCCAGCATTTT,CASSPTGLSNQPQHF
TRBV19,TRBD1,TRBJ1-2,TGTGCCAGTGACGACAGGGGGTCAGGGTTCTATGGCTACACCTTC,CASDDRGSGFYGYTF
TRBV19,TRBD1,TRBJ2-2,TGTGCCAGTAGATACAGGGGTCCCGGGGAGCTGTTTTTT,CASRYRGPGELFF
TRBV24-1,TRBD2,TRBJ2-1,TGTGCCACCAGTGACCCCGGAGGGGCGGGAGACAATGAGCAGTTCTTC,CATSDPGGAGDNEQFF
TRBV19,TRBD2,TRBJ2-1,TGTGCCAGCAAGCAGACCGGGGGGAGGACTAGTGTGTTCTTC,CASKQTGGRTSVFF
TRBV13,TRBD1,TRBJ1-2,TGTGCCAGCCAGCAATGGGACAGGGGGATTCTAGGCTACACCTTC,CASQQWDRGILGYTF